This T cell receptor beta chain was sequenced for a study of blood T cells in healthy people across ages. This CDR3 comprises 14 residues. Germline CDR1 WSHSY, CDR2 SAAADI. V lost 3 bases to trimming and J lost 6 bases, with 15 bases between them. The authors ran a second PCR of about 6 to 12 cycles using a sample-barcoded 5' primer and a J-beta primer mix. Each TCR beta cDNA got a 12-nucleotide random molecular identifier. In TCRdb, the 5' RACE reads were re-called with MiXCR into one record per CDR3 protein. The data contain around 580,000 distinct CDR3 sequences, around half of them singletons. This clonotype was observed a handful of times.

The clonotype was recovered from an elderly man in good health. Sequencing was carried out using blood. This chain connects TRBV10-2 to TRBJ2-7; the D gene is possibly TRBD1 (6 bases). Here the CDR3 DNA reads TGCGCCAGCAGTGATACAGGGATGACGAGCGAGCAGTACTTC. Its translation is CASSDTGMTSEQYF.